This is a list of T cell receptor beta chains from one sample in a study of cytomegalovirus exposure and HLA in healthy donors. Generated by immunoSEQ multiplex PCR, the TCRdb table keeps only in-frame clones and is missing some. The sample gives about 130,000 clones, 81% of which show up once; around 0.7% is in the top ten. The source material was PBMCs. The receptors come from a young man in good health and CMV-seronegative. The CDR3 runs from the conserved cysteine through the conserved F or W. Fields, in order: J gene, CDR3 length, V gene, CDR3 protein.

TRBJ1-2,16,TRBV6-1,CASSAGQGGFSNGYTF
TRBJ2-5,16,TRBV29-1,CSVGMGLAGSSETQYF
TRBJ2-5,17,TRBV11-2,CASSLRSLAGGQETQYF
TRBJ1-2,12,TRBV5-1,CASSGELFGYTF
TRBJ2-3,17,TRBV9,CASSVTGLAGGTDTQYF
TRBJ2-1,16,TRBV19,CASSIRVAGGNNEQFF
TRBJ1-1,17,TRBV2,CASSVDRDRGFDTEAFF
TRBJ1-5,14,TRBV30,CAWREGGAGQPQHF
TRBJ2-3,17,TRBV25-1,CASSDPIAGVYTDTQYF
TRBJ2-7,12,TRBV2,CASMGAAYEQYF
TRBJ2-3,14,TRBV11-3,CASSTWDRSDTQYF
TRBJ2-5,15,TRBV9,CASSVDPAGQETQYF
TRBJ2-7,15,TRBV2,CASSGISASSYEQYF
TRBJ2-3,18,TRBV13,CASSLDAWGNKGTDTQYF
TRBJ1-5,20,TRBV27,CASRPWGSGTGEKSDQPQHF
TRBJ1-1,12,TRBV6-5,CASEGANTEAFF
TRBJ2-7,13,TRBV5-1,CASSFKLSYEQYF
TRBJ1-1,16,TRBV6-4,CASRGRASGMNTEAFF
TRBJ2-7,15,TRBV7-2,CASSLTGRGTYEQYF
TRBJ1-2,12,TRBV30,CAWSGEWEGYTF
TRBJ2-2,16,TRBV27,CASSVYSPTNTGELFF
TRBJ1-2,13,TRBV7-2,CASSFLGVRGYTF
TRBJ1-4,13,TRBV5-4,CASSLTGKEKLFF
TRBJ1-1,13,TRBV7-3,CASAAGLNTEAFF
TRBJ2-7,8,TRBV18,CASSRPDF
TRBJ1-5,16,TRBV6-5,CASSSIRRRGNQPQHF
TRBJ2-7,16,TRBV4-3,CASSQDWAGTNYEQYF
TRBJ2-1,14,TRBV29-1,CSAEQLDRLNEQFF
TRBJ2-5,8,TRBV29-1,CSVDIEYF
TRBJ1-1,14,TRBV10-3,CAIRMGQTNTEAFF
TRBJ1-1,11,TRBV29-1,CSVAGGTKAFF
TRBJ2-6,11,TRBV20-1,CSAYGANVLTF
TRBJ2-7,16,TRBV15,CATSRGTGALTYEQYF
TRBJ2-3,13,TRBV5-8,CASSFLSGDTQYF
TRBJ2-1,18,TRBV12-5,CASGSDSSGYRNYNEQFF
TRBJ1-1,17,TRBV10-3,CAISELGRGLRNTEAFF
TRBJ1-2,13,TRBV5-1,CTSSLDRNYGYTF
TRBJ2-7,14,TRBV9,CASSDGGGFYEQYF
TRBJ2-2,15,TRBV7-2,CASREGAHGTGELFF
TRBJ2-6,14,TRBV5-1,CASSISTGANVLTF
TRBJ1-2,12,TRBV27,CASSGDLAGYTF
TRBJ2-3,17,TRBV5-1,CASSLRMRGGRVDTQYF
TRBJ2-5,14,TRBV25-1,CASSVAGGQETQYF
TRBJ1-4,13,TRBV9,CASSTGGDEKLFF
TRBJ1-1,13,TRBV10-3,CAISDRLNTEAFF
TRBJ1-5,15,TRBV27,CASGRGTGRNQPQHF
TRBJ1-3,13,TRBV6-6,CASSHLRGNTIYF
TRBJ2-2,15,TRBV6-6,CASSPPGQVQGELFF
TRBJ2-5,13,TRBV5-1,CASSLLGEETQYF
TRBJ2-5,17,TRBV11-2,CASSRLRAGEDQETQYF
TRBJ1-5,15,TRBV18,CASSPQYQGPQPQHF
TRBJ1-1,10,TRBV5-1,CASWLAEAFF